This record covers a single T cell receptor beta chain. Its binding antigen is unknown. Base qualities are not at hand, and no much larger clone is one base apart. The cohort was made up of under 800 healthy bone marrow donors. Cohort members were all nominally healthy when sampled, although unrecorded immune exposures were likely present. The donor was CMV seronegative and was included in the group of around 320 seronegative cohort members. Each donor provided a peripheral blood sample, and peripheral blood mononuclear cells were used for TCR beta sequencing. The Qiagen DNeasy Blood Extraction Kit was used to extract genomic DNA from the blood cell samples. The library was generated by the immunoSEQ multiplex PCR assay. A mixture of 60 forward primers for TCR Vbeta segments and 13 reverse primers for TCR Jbeta segments was used in the multiplex PCR. The CDR3 region of rearranged TCR beta genes was amplified from genomic DNA by a multiplex PCR assay. The Illumina HiSeq System was used to sequence the amplified TCR beta libraries as 87-base-pair reads. The original pipeline was this. Across the 670 or so repertoires, a later analysis counted approximately 75 million unique TCR beta chains, roughly 11 million of which were shared by at least two donors. Raw reads were error-corrected and collapsed into unique sequences with a nearest-neighbor algorithm that merged closely related sequences to remove PCR and sequencing errors. V, D and J gene segments were assigned by aligning CDR3 sequences to IMGT reference sequences. For a sequence to be retained, a match of at least six nucleotides was required to both a V gene segment and a J gene segment. Rearrangements were called productive when the CDR3 lacked stop codons and stayed in frame with V and J; all others were non-productive. CDR3 was defined according to IMGT convention as the region running from the second conserved V-encoded cysteine to the conserved J-encoded phenylalanine. Sequences without an unambiguous match to a single V gene segment were excluded from the earlier analysis of about 630 of the donors. An earlier analysis of almost 600 of the donors classified V segments as functional when productive rearrangements were above 56.7% and as segregating when the standard deviation between donors was above 5%. To diagnose cytomegalovirus status from the catalog of TCR beta chain sequences, a statistical classification framework was built. A later analysis assigned V and J genes by comparing TCR nucleotide sequences with IMGT/GENE-DB human TR gene sequences. In a later analysis, CDR3 sequences and most-parsimonious VDJ recombination scenarios were assigned using the TCRdist pipeline. In a later analysis, each TCR beta chain was defined by its CDR3 amino acid sequence together with its V-gene family, and reads lacking a unique V-gene family were excluded. In a later analysis, 500 to 700 highly shared, low-generation-probability nucleotide sequences were removed to address suspected cross-contamination and a sequencing artifact. For each public chain, a later analysis derived a clonal expansion index from normalized ranks of inferred template counts within each repertoire. Generation probabilities in a later analysis came from a VDJ recombination model fitted to out-of-frame rearrangements, and those results were checked against IGoR. Hypergeometric tests were used in a later analysis to score TCR-TCR, TCR-HLA and TCR-CMV co-occurrence, with a repertoire-size bias correction applied to the TCR pairs. In a later analysis, false discovery rates were estimated by permuting HLA or CMV assignments 20 times. In a later analysis, co-occurring TCRs were grouped using DBSCAN, and TCRdist sequence similarity was added for clustering within HLA-allele-positive subsets. Co-occurrence clustering excluded repertoires with fewer than 30,000 or more than 120,000 public chains, plus five with anomalous nucleotide sharing. This is the immuneACCESS table as TCRdb keeps it, with only in-frame sequences that have V and J called. A part of the clones is gone; compared with another copy, unresolved V genes explain less than half, and the rest is unexplained. V, J and clone size are taken as reported in that table, and D and trimming were inferred from the DNA itself. The sample contains roughly 100,000 clones, approximately 72% of them found a single time. The ten largest clonotypes hold around 3.5% of the sample.

The data are from a study of cytomegalovirus exposure and HLA in healthy donors (TCRdb year 2017). About the full investigation: According to an earlier analysis of several hundred of the donors, about 179 million T cells yielded 95 million to 140 million unique TCR beta sequences and about 300 Gb of sequence data. About 310 gigabases of sequencing data and 70 million to 85 million unique TCR sequences were included in an early release covering about 620 HLA-typed donors. Of the 300 to 450 genotyped donors, less than 85% were placed in the genetic ancestry cluster associated with self-reported Caucasian donors. The study aimed to test whether cataloging public T cell receptors could reveal signatures of past pathogen exposure. Using immunosequencing, the study profiled T cell repertoires from approximately 700 subjects and related those repertoires to cytomegalovirus serostatus. Besides the first cohort of more than 650 subjects, a separate validation cohort made up of 120 different subjects was used. High-throughput TCR immunosequencing, statistical association of individual TCRs with disease status, and machine learning were combined to predict cytomegalovirus infection status. To study patterns of TCR occurrence, a later analysis re-analyzed previously published TCR beta repertoires from 650 to 750 donors and added high-resolution HLA genotyping. In the later analysis, no new phenotypic data were used to find candidate immune exposures; instead, reliance was placed on TCR beta sequences and their occurrence across donors. To decide whether each TCR beta V gene segment behaved as functional or pseudogenic, an earlier analysis of approximately 620 of the donors relied on high-throughput TCR beta sequencing. Alongside the repertoire data, information on donor age, sex, ethnicity and CMV serostatus was compiled. A later genetic analysis took genome-wide SNP genotypes for about 55% of the roughly 670 donors and used that subset as a discovery cohort. All discovery cohort repertoires had been generated on a single sequencing platform. HLA typing included class I and class II loci at four-digit resolution. Typing coverage differed by locus: A, B, C, DRB1 and DQB1 were typed in about 620-630 donors, DQA1 in about 550, DPA1 in some 610, and DPB1 in around 440. Four to six DR-DQ haplotypes were handled as single units for association and clustering, since linkage in the cohort was strong. On average, around 200,000 unique TCR beta nucleotide sequences were sequenced per donor among 398 genotyped donors of the cohort, with about 19% of those sequences being non-productive.

The CDR3 goes from the cysteine to the phenylalanine over 15 residues. The sequence is cut down to CDR3 DNA, 45 bases in frame from base 1. The germline V end is reduced by 3 bases and the J end by 5 bases; junction bases left unmatched: 7. The CDR1 and CDR2 encoded by the germline V gene are MGHDK and SYGVNS. The full study reports these points: A later genetic analysis associated a missense DCLRE1C variant with V-gene and J-gene trimming of TCR beta chains, and an independent cohort replicated the association. In vitro tests confirmed that three of the cytomegalovirus-associated TCR beta chains recognize cytomegalovirus antigens. In a later analysis, about 17,000 TCR beta sequences were associated with specific HLA alleles at a false discovery rate of 0.05. Sequencing depth was assumed to be roughly uniform across donors in the presence/absence analyses, though that assumption may not hold. Because counts were too low, roughly 18 rarely observed V segments, including chromosome 9 orphons, were left out of the earlier analysis of about 620 of the donors. Because HLA typing was unavailable for some donors at each locus, only the typed subset was used in association tests. In a later analysis, HLA-associated TCR beta chains showed more clonal expansion and lower generation probabilities than non-associated chains that were equally common. In both the original and validation cohorts, the classifier was reported to diagnose cytomegalovirus status with high specificity and sensitivity. The study listed 150 to 200 TCR beta chains as associated with cytomegalovirus. Several of the top co-occurrence clusters appeared to be linked to parvovirus B19, influenza, CMV and Epstein-Barr virus, according to a later analysis. The authors suggested that the approach could potentially be generalized to other disease states and immunological phenotypes. A cluster of highly shared sequence variants was judged likely to represent a technical artifact of the sequencing pipeline. According to a later analysis, most CMV-associated TCR beta chains appeared to be HLA-restricted, and the HLA associations seemed to be driven largely by CMV exposure. A further reported finding was that TCR beta sequences accurately predicted the HLA-A and HLA-B alleles for most subjects in the first cohort. Some IMGT-functional V segments, including TRBV6-2 and TRBV6-3, could not be told apart with the 87-base-pair reads, so those segments were excluded. The cohort was sequenced for TCR beta chains only, and without alpha or paired-chain data the features that could be detected were limited. When HLA alleles, especially DR and DQ, strongly co-occurred, TCR associations were difficult to assign to individual alleles. CMV serostatus was the only immune exposure information available for the cohort. A later genetic analysis reported fewer N-insertions in productive TCRs among donors in an Asian-associated ancestry cluster than the approximately 670-donor mean. In an earlier analysis of approximately 590 of the donors, most TCR beta V segments were observed in productive rearrangements about 87% or about 30% of the time, broadly matching IMGT annotations. According to a later analysis, TCR association rates differed among HLA loci, with DRB1 alleles showing the most associated TCRs and HLA-C alleles showing the fewest. Across donors, most TCR sequences were observed very rarely, whereas some public TCRs were present in many individuals. Correlated functional status among segregating V segments might be attributable to linkage disequilibrium, but an unknown experimental factor could not be ruled out.

The sequence was collected from a woman aged 45 to 65 in good health and CMV-seronegative. The sample consisted of PBMCs. The chain employs TRBV25-1 and TRBJ1-2; 9 bases in the junction line up with TRBD1. The CDR3 is CASSDLGQGIYGYTF. The DNA sequence is as follows: TGTGCCAGCAGTGACTTGGGACAGGGAATTTATGGCTACACCTTC.